This T cell receptor beta chain appears in the sequencing data of a study of blood T cell repertoires in COVID-19. At the level of the study: The study drew acute and convalescent COVID-19 samples from the United States, Italy and Spain. In each case, the material was cDNA or gDNA derived from T cells, B-cell-depleted T cells, or PBMCs.

The V gene's germline CDR1 is MNHEY and CDR2 SMNVEV (reference sequence). V was shortened by 5 bases and J by 2 bases, with 17 bases between the two germline ends. This CDR3 spans 16 amino acids. During active infection, Seattle patients enrolled and were then monitored through disease. Produced via immunoSEQ multiplex PCR; TCRdb's table is partial and in-frame only. The sample has 310,000 or so clones, about 90% seen once. The chain is built from TRBV27 and TRBJ2-3, with D perhaps matching TRBD2 (5 bases). This TCR was sampled from a woman in her 30s with COVID-19, enrolled during active disease. The source material was peripheral blood. The CDR3 nucleotides read TGTGCCAGCAGTACGCAGTGGAGCGGCATCACAGATACGCAGTATTTT. This translates into CASSTQWSGITDTQYF.